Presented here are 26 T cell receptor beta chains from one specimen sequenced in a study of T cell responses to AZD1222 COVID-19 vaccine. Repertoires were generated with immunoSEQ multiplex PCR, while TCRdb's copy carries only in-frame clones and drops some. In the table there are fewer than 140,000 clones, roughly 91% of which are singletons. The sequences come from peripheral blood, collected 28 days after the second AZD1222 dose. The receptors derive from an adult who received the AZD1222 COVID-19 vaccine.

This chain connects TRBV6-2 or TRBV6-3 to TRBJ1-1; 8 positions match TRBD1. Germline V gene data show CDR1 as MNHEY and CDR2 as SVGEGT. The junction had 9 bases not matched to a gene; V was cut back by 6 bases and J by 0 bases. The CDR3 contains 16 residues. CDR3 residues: CASSRGQGAMNTEAFF. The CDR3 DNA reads TGTGCCAGCAGCCGGGGTCAGGGGGCCATGAACACTGAAGCTTTCTTT.

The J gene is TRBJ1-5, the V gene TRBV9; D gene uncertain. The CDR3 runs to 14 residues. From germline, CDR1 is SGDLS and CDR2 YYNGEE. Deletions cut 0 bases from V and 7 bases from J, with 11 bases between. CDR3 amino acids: CASSVGPTEQPQHF. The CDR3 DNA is TGTGCCAGCAGCGTAGGTCCTACCGAGCAGCCCCAGCATTTT.

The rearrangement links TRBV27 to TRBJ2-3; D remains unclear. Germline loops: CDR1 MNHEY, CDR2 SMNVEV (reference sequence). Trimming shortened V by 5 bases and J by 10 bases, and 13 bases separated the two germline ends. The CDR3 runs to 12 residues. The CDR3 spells CASSHDPPAQYF. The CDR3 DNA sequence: TGTGCCAGCAGTCACGACCCCCCAGCGCAGTATTTT.

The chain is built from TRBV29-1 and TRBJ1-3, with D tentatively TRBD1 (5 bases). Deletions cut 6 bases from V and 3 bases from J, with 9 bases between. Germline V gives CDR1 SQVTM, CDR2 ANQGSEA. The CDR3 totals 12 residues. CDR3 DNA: TGCAGCGTGCCGACAGATGGAAACACCATATATTTT. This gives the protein CSVPTDGNTIYF.

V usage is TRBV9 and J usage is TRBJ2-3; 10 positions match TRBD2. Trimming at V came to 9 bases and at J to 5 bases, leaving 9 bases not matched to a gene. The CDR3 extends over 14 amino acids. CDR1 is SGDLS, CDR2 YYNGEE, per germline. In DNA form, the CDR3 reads TGTGCCACTGCGACTAGCGGGTGGGGAGATACGCAGTATTTT. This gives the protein CATATSGWGDTQYF.

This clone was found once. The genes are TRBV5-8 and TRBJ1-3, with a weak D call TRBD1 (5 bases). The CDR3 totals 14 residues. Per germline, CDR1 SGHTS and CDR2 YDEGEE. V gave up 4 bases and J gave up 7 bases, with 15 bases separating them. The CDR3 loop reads CASSKGLYPNTIYF. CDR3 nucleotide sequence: TGTGCCAGCAGCAAGGGACTTTACCCGAACACCATATATTTT.

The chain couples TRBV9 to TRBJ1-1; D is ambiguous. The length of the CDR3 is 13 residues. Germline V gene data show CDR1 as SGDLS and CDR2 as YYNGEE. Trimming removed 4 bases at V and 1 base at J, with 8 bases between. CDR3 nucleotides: TGTGCCAGCAGCCCCCGACAGAACACTGAAGCTTTCTTT. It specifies CASSPRQNTEAFF.

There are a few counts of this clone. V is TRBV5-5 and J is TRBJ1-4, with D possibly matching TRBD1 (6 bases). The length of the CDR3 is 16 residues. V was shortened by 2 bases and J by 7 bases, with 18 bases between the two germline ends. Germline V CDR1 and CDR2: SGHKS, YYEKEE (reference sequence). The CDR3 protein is CASSFLEGGKREKLFF. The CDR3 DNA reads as TGTGCCAGCAGCTTTCTCGAAGGGGGGAAGCGTGAAAAACTGTTTTTT. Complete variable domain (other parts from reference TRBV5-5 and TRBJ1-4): DAGVTQSPTHLIKTRGQQVTLRCSPISGHKSVSWYQQVLGQGPQFIFQYYEKEERGRGNFPDRFSARQFPNYSSELNVNALLLGDSALYLCASSFLEGGKREKLFFGSGTQLSVL.

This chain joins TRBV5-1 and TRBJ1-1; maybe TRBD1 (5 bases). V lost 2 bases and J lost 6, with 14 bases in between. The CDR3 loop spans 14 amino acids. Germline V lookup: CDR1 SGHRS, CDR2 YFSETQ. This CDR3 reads CASSFLRGPAEAFF. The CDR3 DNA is TGCGCCAGCAGCTTTTTAAGGGGCCCTGCTGAAGCTTTCTTT.

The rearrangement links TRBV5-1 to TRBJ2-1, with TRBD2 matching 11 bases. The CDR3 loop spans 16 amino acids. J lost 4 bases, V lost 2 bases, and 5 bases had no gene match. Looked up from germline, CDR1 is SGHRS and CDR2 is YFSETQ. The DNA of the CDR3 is TGCGCCAGCAGCTTACCACTAGCGGGGGTTTACAATGAGCAGTTCTTC. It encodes CASSLPLAGVYNEQFF.

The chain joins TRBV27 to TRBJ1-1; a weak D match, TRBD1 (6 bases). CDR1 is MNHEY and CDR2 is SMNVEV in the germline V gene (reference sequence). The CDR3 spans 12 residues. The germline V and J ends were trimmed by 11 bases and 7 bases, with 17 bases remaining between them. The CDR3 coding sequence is TGTGCCGTCCACCTCGGGACAAATGAAGCTTTCTTT. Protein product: CAVHLGTNEAFF.

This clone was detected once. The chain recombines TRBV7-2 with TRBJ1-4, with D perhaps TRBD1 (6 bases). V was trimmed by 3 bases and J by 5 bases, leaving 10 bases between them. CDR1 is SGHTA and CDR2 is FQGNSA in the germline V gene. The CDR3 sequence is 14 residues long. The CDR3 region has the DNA TGTGCCAGCAGCTTTGCAGGGGTAAATGAAAAACTGTTTTTT. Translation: CASSFAGVNEKLFF. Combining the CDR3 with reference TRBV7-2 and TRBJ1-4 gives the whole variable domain GAGVSQSPSNKVTEKGKDVELRCDPISGHTALYWYRQSLGQGLEFLIYFQGNSAPDKSGLPSDRFSAERTGGSVSTLTIQRTQQEDSAVYLCASSFAGVNEKLFFGSGTQLSVL.

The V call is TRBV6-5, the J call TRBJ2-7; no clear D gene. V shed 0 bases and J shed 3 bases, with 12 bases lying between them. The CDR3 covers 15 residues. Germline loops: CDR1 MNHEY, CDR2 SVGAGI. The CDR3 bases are TGTGCCAGCAGTTACTCGTTCCCTCTCGGCTACGAGCAGTACTTC. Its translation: CASSYSFPLGYEQYF.

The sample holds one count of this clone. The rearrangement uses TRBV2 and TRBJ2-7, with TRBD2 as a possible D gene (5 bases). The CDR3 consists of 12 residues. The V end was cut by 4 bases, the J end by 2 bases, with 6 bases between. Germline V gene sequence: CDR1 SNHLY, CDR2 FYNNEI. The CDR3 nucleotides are TGTGCCAGCAGTGTCGGGACCTACGAGCAGTACTTC. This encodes CASSVGTYEQYF.

The CDR3 sequence is CASALETSGNTIYF. The CDR3 DNA reads as TGTGCCAGTGCCCTTGAGACCTCTGGAAACACCATATATTTT. The chain is built from TRBV19 and TRBJ1-3; D ambiguous. Germline V CDR1 and CDR2: LNHDA, SQIVND (reference sequence). The V end was cut by 8 bases, the J end by 0 bases, with 11 bases between. The CDR3 sequence is 14 residues long.

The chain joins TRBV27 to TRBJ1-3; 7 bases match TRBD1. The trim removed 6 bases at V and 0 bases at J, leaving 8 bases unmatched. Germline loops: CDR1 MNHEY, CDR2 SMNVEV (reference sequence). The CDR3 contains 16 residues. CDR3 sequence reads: CASSQGQPFSGNTIYF. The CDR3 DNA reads TGTGCCAGCAGCCAGGGACAGCCCTTCTCTGGAAACACCATATATTTT.

The CDR3 here is CATGLQVEQFF. The CDR3 DNA is TGTGCAACGGGCCTACAAGTGGAGCAGTTCTTC. The V and J genes are TRBV6-6 and TRBJ2-1; no firm D call. The CDR3 has 11 amino acids. Germline lookup yields CDR1 MNHNY and CDR2 SVGAGI (reference sequence).

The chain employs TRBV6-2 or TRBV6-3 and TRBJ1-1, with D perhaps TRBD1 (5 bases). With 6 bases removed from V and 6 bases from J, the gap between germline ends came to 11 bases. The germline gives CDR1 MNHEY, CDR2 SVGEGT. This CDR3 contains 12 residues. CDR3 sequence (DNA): TGTGCCAGCAGCAGAAGGGGCGCTGAAGCTTTCTTT. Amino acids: CASSRRGAEAFF.

This CDR3 reads CASSLALLLQGLGGELFF. The CDR3 coding sequence is TGTGCCAGCAGCTTAGCGCTCCTATTACAGGGCCTCGGCGGGGAGCTGTTTTTT. The chain couples TRBV7-8 to TRBJ2-2; D may be TRBD1 (6 bases). Germline values: CDR1 SGHVS, CDR2 FQNEAQ. Deletions cut 0 bases from V and 7 bases from J, with 21 bases between. This CDR3 has 18 residues.

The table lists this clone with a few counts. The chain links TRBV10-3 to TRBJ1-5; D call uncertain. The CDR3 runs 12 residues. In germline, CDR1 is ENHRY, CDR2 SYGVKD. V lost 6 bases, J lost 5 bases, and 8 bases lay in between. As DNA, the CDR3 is TGTGCCATCAGCCCTGGGGATCAGCCCCAGCATTTT. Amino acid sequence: CAISPGDQPQHF.

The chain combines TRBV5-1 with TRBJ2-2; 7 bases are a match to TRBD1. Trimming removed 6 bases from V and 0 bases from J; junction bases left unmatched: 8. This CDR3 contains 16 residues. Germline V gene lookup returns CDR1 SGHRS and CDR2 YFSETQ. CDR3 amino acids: CASNPSGTANTGELFF. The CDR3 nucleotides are TGCGCCAGCAACCCTTCTGGGACAGCGAACACCGGGGAGCTGTTTTTT.

The CDR3 protein is CASRRGSSYEQYF. CDR3 DNA sequence: TGTGCCAGCAGAAGGGGGTCCTCCTACGAGCAGTACTTC. This rearrangement joins TRBV7-2 to TRBJ2-7, with a weak D call TRBD1 (6 bases). In germline, CDR1 is SGHTA, CDR2 FQGNSA. V lost 6 bases and J 0 bases, leaving 9 bases between the germline ends. The CDR3 runs 13 residues.

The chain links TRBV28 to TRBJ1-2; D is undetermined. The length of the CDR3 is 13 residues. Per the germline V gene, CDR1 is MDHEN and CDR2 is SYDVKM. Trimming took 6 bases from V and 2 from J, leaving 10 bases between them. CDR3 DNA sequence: TGTGCCAGCAGGACCGGGATCAACTATGGCTACACCTTC. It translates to CASRTGINYGYTF.

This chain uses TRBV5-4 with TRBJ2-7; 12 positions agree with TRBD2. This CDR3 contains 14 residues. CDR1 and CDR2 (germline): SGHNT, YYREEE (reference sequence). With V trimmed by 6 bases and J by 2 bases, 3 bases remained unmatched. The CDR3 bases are TGTGCCAGCACCACTAGCGGGGGGACCTACGAGCAGTACTTC. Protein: CASTTSGGTYEQYF. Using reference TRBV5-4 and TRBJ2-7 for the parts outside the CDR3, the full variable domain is ETGVTQSPTHLIKTRGQQVTLRCSSQSGHNTVSWYQQALGQGPQFIFQYYREEENGRGNFPPRFSGLQFPNYSSELNVNALELDDSALYLCASTTSGGTYEQYFGPGTRLTVT.

CDR3 coding DNA: TGTGCCAGCAGTAGTGGACTGGGAGGCTATGGCTACACCTTC. Amino acids: CASSSGLGGYGYTF. This chain uses TRBV6-2 or TRBV6-3 with TRBJ1-2; D not certain. Germline V gene sequence: CDR1 MNHEY, CDR2 SVGEGT. The V and J ends lost 5 bases and 4 bases respectively, with 14 bases between them. The CDR3 loop spans 14 amino acids.

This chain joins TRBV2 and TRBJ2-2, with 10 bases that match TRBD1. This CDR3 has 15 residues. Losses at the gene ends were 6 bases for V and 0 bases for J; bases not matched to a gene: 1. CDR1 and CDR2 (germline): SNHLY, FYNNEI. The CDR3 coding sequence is TGTGCCAGCAGAGGACAGGGGGCGAACACCGGGGAGCTGTTTTTT. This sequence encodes CASRGQGANTGELFF.